Presented here are 10 T cell receptor beta chains from one specimen sequenced in a study of blood T cell repertoires in COVID-19. Assay: immunoSEQ multiplex PCR; the TCRdb copy retains only in-frame clones and omits some. The table includes approximately 240,000 clones, approximately 86% detected once. Sequencing was carried out using peripheral blood. These TCRs come from a woman of 80 years or more with active or convalescent COVID-19.

The chain couples TRBV4-1 to TRBJ2-7; D may be TRBD2 (6 bases). Between the trimmed V and J ends, which lost 4 bases and 3 bases, there was a span of 19 bases. This CDR3 contains 16 residues. Germline V lookup: CDR1 MGHRA, CDR2 YSYEKL. The DNA for the CDR3 is TGCGCCAGCAGCCCCAAACTGGGCGGGGATTTCTACGAGCAGTACTTC. Its translation is CASSPKLGGDFYEQYF.

There are a few counts of this clone. V usage is TRBV11-2 and J usage is TRBJ1-3; possibly TRBD1 for D (5 bases). The germline V and J ends were trimmed by 5 bases and 5 bases, with 10 bases remaining between them. Germline CDR1 reads SGHAT; CDR2 reads FQNNGV. The CDR3 is 13 amino acids. The chain's CDR3 is CASSQGARNTIYF. In DNA form, the CDR3 reads TGTGCCAGCAGCCAGGGCGCGAGAAACACCATATATTTT.

This sequence joins TRBV2 and TRBJ1-2; tentative D call: TRBD1 (5 bases). The V and J ends lost 3 bases and 2 bases respectively, with 10 bases between them. The germline V gene has CDR1 SNHLY and CDR2 FYNNEI. CDR3 size: 14 residues. CDR3 loop: CASSEQGRNYGYTF. The CDR3 DNA reads TGTGCCAGCAGTGAGCAGGGCAGAAACTATGGCTACACCTTC.

Points on this clone: The identical CDR3 is also encoded by other nucleotide sequences in the sample. The chain employs TRBV5-1 and TRBJ1-1, with TRBD1 matching 9 bases. Germline CDR1 and CDR2: SGHRS and YFSETQ. The V gene end was trimmed by 3 bases and the J gene end by 1 base; junction bases not matched to a gene: 1. The CDR3 consists of 14 residues. The CDR3 reads CASSSGQGNTEAFF. CDR3 nucleotide sequence: TGCGCCAGCAGCTCGGGACAGGGGAACACTGAAGCTTTCTTT.

The CDR3 nucleotides are TGTGCCGCAGAACGAGGGATCGGTGGCGATGGCTACACCTTC. It codes for CAAERGIGGDGYTF. The V and J genes are TRBV10-3 and TRBJ1-2; D is unresolved. Germline lookup yields CDR1 ENHRY and CDR2 SYGVKD. The CDR3 is 14 amino acids. Trimming removed 11 bases from V and 6 bases from J, with 22 bases in between.

The V and J genes are TRBV30 and TRBJ1-3; TRBD1 might be the D (5 bases). Germline V gives CDR1 GTSNPN, CDR2 SVGIG (reference sequence). The CDR3 spans 15 residues. The ends were cut back, 3 bases at V and 2 bases at J, with 14 bases in the middle. The CDR3, as DNA: TGTGCCTGGAGCGAGATGGGGGGAACTGGAAACACCATATATTTT. It codes for CAWSEMGGTGNTIYF.

Worth noting for this clone: This sample includes further DNA sequences coding for the same CDR3. V is TRBV6-5 and J is TRBJ2-5; 10 nucleotides align to TRBD1. Germline-derived CDR1 and CDR2 are MNHEY and SVGAGI. V was clipped by 2 bases and J by 4 bases; unmatched bases: 1. This CDR3 has 14 amino acids. The CDR3: CASSYGTGVETQYF. As DNA, the CDR3 is TGTGCCAGCAGTTACGGGACAGGGGTAGAGACCCAGTACTTC.

This chain joins TRBV5-1 and TRBJ2-1; TRBD2 matches 8 bases. The CDR3 runs 16 residues. The V gene end was trimmed by 6 bases and the J gene end by 2 bases; junction bases not matched to a gene: 10. Germline lookup yields CDR1 SGHRS and CDR2 YFSETQ. CDR3: CASTLTAGAAYNEQFF. The CDR3 coding sequence is TGCGCCAGCACCCTAACAGCGGGAGCGGCCTACAATGAGCAGTTCTTC.

CDR3 residues: CASSLAAAERAGGELFF. CDR3 in DNA: TGCGCCAGCAGCTTGGCCGCGGCAGAGAGGGCCGGCGGGGAGCTGTTTTTT. The V call is TRBV5-1, the J call TRBJ2-2; D is perhaps TRBD2 (5 bases). Germline CDR1 and CDR2: SGHRS and YFSETQ. Trimming stripped 0 bases from V and 7 bases from J, with 19 bases between. The CDR3 totals 17 residues.

In this sample, this clone turned up once. Here the CDR3 reads CASRDTRSTNEKLFF. The CDR3 DNA reads TGCGCCTCCCGGGACACCCGCTCAACTAATGAAAAACTGTTTTTT. The chain is built from TRBV4-1 and TRBJ1-4, with D perhaps TRBD1 (6 bases). There are 15 residues in the CDR3. Trimming left V 11 bases short and J 0 bases short, with 16 bases between. Germline V gene sequence: CDR1 MGHRA, CDR2 YSYEKL.